The subject of this entry is one T cell receptor (beta chain). Its antigen is currently unknown. The germline CDR1 and CDR2 sequences are SGHRS and YFSETQ. The germline V and J ends were trimmed by 7 bases and 4 bases, with 11 bases remaining between them. The CDR3 extends over 13 amino acids. Researchers divided each subset's genomic DNA evenly across several immunoSEQ plates. Data came from immunoSEQ multiplex PCR; TCRdb stores just in-frame clones and leaves some out. The repertoire consists of over 400,000 clones, with around 85% occurring once and the leading ten covering approximately 11%. This specimen belongs to a study of shared clonotypes between healthy human individuals. The study's findings and limits: An anticipated effect of sequencing depth on clonotype sharing among donors was recognized.

Healthy adults negative for HIV, lacking recent acute infections or vaccinations, served as donors. For unsorted samples, genomic DNA was extracted from tens of millions of PBMCs. This sequence was found in a middle-aged woman in good health. Some clones in this sample may be carry-over from other donors' samples. This chain joins TRBV5-1 and TRBJ2-2; D is perhaps TRBD1 (5 bases). Material: PBMCs. CDR3 in amino acids: CASAGRGTGELFF. The CDR3 nucleotides are TGCGCCAGCGCCGGAAGGGGCACCGGGGAGCTGTTTTTT.